The next 12 T cell receptor beta chains were all read from a single sample in a study of shared clonotypes between healthy human individuals. Profiled with immunoSEQ multiplex PCR; TCRdb holds only in-frame clones, not every one. The data hold approximately 710,000 clones, with 80% to 95% observed a single time. What was sequenced was memory CD8+ T cells from PBMCs. The subset: CD45RO+ cells pooled with CCR7-negative TemRA cells. The receptors come from a man in his late teens or twenties in good health. Some clones in this sample may be carry-over from other donors' samples.

The chain has TRBV27 and TRBJ2-1, with 10 bases lining up with TRBD2. With 3 bases clipped from V and 7 bases from J, the junction kept 6 bases outside the gene matches. This CDR3 is built from 15 residues. Germline CDR1 reads MNHEY; CDR2 reads SMNVEV (reference sequence). The CDR3 region is CASSFGSGRWNEQFF. The CDR3 region has the DNA TGTGCCAGCAGTTTTGGTAGCGGGAGGTGGAATGAGCAGTTCTTC.

The chain has TRBV5-1 and TRBJ1-2; 8 bases map to TRBD1. V trimming: 7 bases; J trimming: 8 bases; junction bases outside the gene matches: 19. Germline V lookup: CDR1 SGHRS, CDR2 YFSETQ. The length of the CDR3 is 16 residues. The CDR3 spells CASGSREDRAKGGYTF. CDR3 DNA sequence: TGCGCCAGCGGCTCTCGGGAGGACAGGGCGAAAGGAGGCTACACCTTC.

The rearrangement uses TRBV19 and TRBJ2-7; 7 bases are shared with TRBD1. This CDR3 is 15 amino acids long. Germline CDR1 and CDR2: LNHDA and SQIVND (reference sequence). The trim removed 4 bases at V and 3 bases at J, leaving 9 bases unmatched. The CDR3 loop is CASSNGGRGYYEQYF. The CDR3 DNA reads as TGTGCCAGTAGTAATGGCGGCAGGGGGTACTACGAGCAGTACTTC.

V and J are TRBV6-4 and TRBJ1-1, with 8 positions matching TRBD1. The CDR3 consists of 17 residues. Trimming cost V 8 bases and J 1 base; bases outside gene matches: 15. Germline V gene lookup returns CDR1 MRHNA and CDR2 SNTAGT. CDR3 nucleotides: TGTGCCAGCCCTATGCCACAGGGGGTCACATCGAACACTGAAGCTTTCTTT. Translation: CASPMPQGVTSNTEAFF.

The chain combines TRBV4-3 with TRBJ2-1; weak D call: TRBD2 (6 bases). Germline V gene lookup returns CDR1 LGHNA and CDR2 YSLEER. This CDR3 comprises 16 residues. V lost 3 bases to trimming and J lost 8 bases, with 20 bases between them. The CDR3 DNA reads TGCGCCAGCAGCCATGAAGATGGCGGGGCCAGGTATGAGCAGTTCTTC. Translating gives CASSHEDGGARYEQFF.

This clone was observed a few times. The chain joins TRBV7-8 to TRBJ1-1; D perhaps matches TRBD1 (5 bases). Trimming removed 4 bases from V and 3 bases from J, with 12 bases in between. The CDR3 covers 14 residues. Germline-derived CDR1 and CDR2 are SGHVS and FQNEAQ. The DNA of the CDR3 is TGTGCCAGCAGCTCAAGTGACAGCGACACTGAAGCTTTCTTT. It codes for CASSSSDSDTEAFF.

The chain couples TRBV27 to TRBJ2-1, with a weak D call TRBD2 (6 bases). The V end was cut by 7 bases, the J end by 0 bases, with 10 bases between. Germline assignment: CDR1 MNHEY and CDR2 SMNVEV (reference sequence). CDR3 length: 14 amino acids. CDR3 amino acids: CASNVGSSYNEQFF. For the CDR3, the DNA is TGTGCCAGCAATGTCGGGAGCTCCTACAATGAGCAGTTCTTC.

This clone was counted once. The chain uses TRBV2 and TRBJ2-1, with TRBD1 identical over 8 bases. V lost 2 bases and J lost 6; bases outside the gene matches: 12. CDR1 and CDR2 (germline): SNHLY, FYNNEI. This CDR3 spans 17 amino acids. The CDR3 nucleotides are TGTGCCAGCAGTGAACCGAGGTGGGACAGGTTATCCAATGAGCAGTTCTTC. Protein product: CASSEPRWDRLSNEQFF.

This clone has a single count. This rearrangement joins TRBV6-5 to TRBJ2-1; 9 bases fit TRBD1. The CDR3 totals 15 residues. J gave up 8 bases and V 5 bases, and 10 bases lay outside the gene matches. The germline V gene encodes CDR1 MNHEY and CDR2 SVGAGI. CDR3 in DNA: TGTGCCAGCAGTCCCCACAGGGGGCGTAGGGATGAGCAGTTCTTC. Residues: CASSPHRGRRDEQFF.

This chain connects TRBV9 to TRBJ2-7, with D possibly being TRBD1 (6 bases). This CDR3 is built from 15 residues. Trimming left V 1 base short and J 2 bases short, with 13 bases between. Germline CDR1 is SGDLS and CDR2 is YYNGEE. DNA of the CDR3: TGTGCCAGCAGCGTATCTCCGGACAGAGCCTACGAGCAGTACTTC. It specifies CASSVSPDRAYEQYF.

The rearrangement joins TRBV5-6 to TRBJ2-7; D might be TRBD2 (7 bases). Between the trimmed V and J ends, which lost 4 bases and 2 bases, there was a span of 19 bases. CDR3 length equals 16 residues. The germline gives CDR1 SGHDT, CDR2 YYEEEE. The CDR3 bases are TGTGCCAGCAGCGGATCCGAGAGGGGGGGACCCTACGAGCAGTACTTC. Protein product: CASSGSERGGPYEQYF.

This clone came up once. This rearrangement joins TRBV5-6 to TRBJ1-1; 7 bases line up with TRBD1. This CDR3 comprises 15 residues. V dropped 4 bases and J dropped 11; count of bases not matched to a gene: 17. The germline CDR1 and CDR2 sequences are SGHDT and YYEEEE. Here the CDR3 reads CASSTAFGTADKAFF. The DNA of the CDR3 is TGTGCCAGCAGCACAGCGTTTGGGACAGCCGACAAGGCTTTCTTT.